Sequencing of this T cell receptor (beta chain) was carried out in a study of OX40 agonist ivuxolimab in advanced cancers. Looking at the study overall: A diagnosis of hepatocellular carcinoma, melanoma, renal cell or head and neck cancer was present in dose-escalation patients. Mean age about 60 years, range about 23 to 85; nearly 85% male. Findings of the study overall: The mean number of expanded clones was higher in CD8+ T cells than in CD4+.

Sequenced by immunoSEQ multiplex PCR; TCRdb stores in-frame clones only, minus some. The sample holds over 95,000 clones, roughly 91% seen once. This clone was counted a few times. Antigen specificity is unknown. This specimen was CD4+ or CD8+ T cells sorted from blood, taken in a trial of the OX40 agonist ivuxolimab. The sequence was collected from an adult with an advanced solid tumor such as melanoma, head and neck, liver or kidney cancer.

This CDR3 is CASSVTSGFSEQYF. CDR3 bases: TGTGCCAGCAGTGTTACTAGCGGGTTCTCCGAGCAGTACTTC. The J gene is TRBJ2-7, the V gene TRBV2; TRBD2 agrees at 9 bases. Germline V gives CDR1 SNHLY, CDR2 FYNNEI. The trim removed 4 bases at V and 6 bases at J, leaving 7 bases unmatched. The CDR3 is 14 amino acids.